These T cell receptor beta chains were read from a single sample in a study of ipilimumab plus nivolumab after autologous stem cell transplantation. Some clones are missing from TCRdb's copy, which holds only in-frame ones; the method was immunoSEQ multiplex PCR. The data hold about 12,000 clones, with more than 65% observed a single time. This material consisted of PBMCs, taken in a trial of ipilimumab plus nivolumab as post-transplant consolidation. These receptors were taken from a male donor with diffuse large B-cell lymphoma. CDR3s include the opening cysteine and the closing phenylalanine or tryptophan. Fields, in order: J gene, V gene, clone size, D gene, CDR3 DNA, CDR3 protein. D genes are given only for firm matches. Only part of the rows carry a size: once, few, many, or a class if the clone is expanded.

>TRBJ2-5|TRBV6-1|once|-
TGTGCCAGCAGTGAGGGGCCGGAGACCCAGTACTTC
CASSEGPETQYF
>TRBJ1-3|TRBV5-4|few|-
TGTGCCAGCAGCTCGTATAGCTCTGGAAACACCATATATTTT
CASSSYSSGNTIYF
>TRBJ1-5|TRBV19|-|TRBD1
TGTGCCAGTAGTATAGTGAGGTCGACAGGGCTTCACAATCAGCCCCAGCATTTT
CASSIVRSTGLHNQPQHF
>TRBJ2-7|TRBV11-2|-|-
TGTGCCAGCAGCTTTCAAACGGCCTATAACTACGAGCAGTACTTC
CASSFQTAYNYEQYF
>TRBJ2-2|TRBV11-3|-|-
TGTGCCAGCAGCCTGGACTTCACCGGGGAGCTGTTTTTT
CASSLDFTGELFF
>TRBJ2-3|TRBV7-3|-|-
TGTGCCAGCAGCTTAGGAGGGTTGGTAGATACGCAGTATTTT
CASSLGGLVDTQYF
>TRBJ2-1|TRBV5-1|-|TRBD2
TGCGCCAGCAGCTTGGCGGGACTAGCGGGGCGCAATGAGCAGTTCTTC
CASSLAGLAGRNEQFF
>TRBJ1-1|TRBV18|-|-
TGTGCCAGCTCACTATCGGGACACCCAGGGAACACTGAAGCTTTCTTT
CASSLSGHPGNTEAFF
>TRBJ1-3|TRBV4-1|-|-
TGCGCCAGCAGCCAAGAGGGACTGAGCTCTGGAAACACCATATATTTT
CASSQEGLSSGNTIYF
>TRBJ2-7|TRBV5-4|-|TRBD2
TGTGCCAGCAGCTTGGAGCCGGGACTAGCCGTTTCCTACGAGCAGTACTTC
CASSLEPGLAVSYEQYF
>TRBJ1-1|TRBV7-9|-|-
TGTGCCAGCAGTGAGGGGGACGCCAGAGCTTTCTTT
CASSEGDARAFF
>TRBJ1-4|TRBV7-9|medium-sized|-
TGTGCCAGCAGCCCCTCCACCGCGAACTATAATGAAAAACTGTTTTTT
CASSPSTANYNEKLFF
>TRBJ2-5|TRBV25-1|-|-
TGTGCCAGCAGTCTAGGAACACCCCAAGAGACCCAGTACTTC
CASSLGTPQETQYF
>TRBJ2-7|TRBV11-2|-|TRBD1
TGTGCCAGCCCCCAGGGACAGAAGTACGAGCAGTACTTC
CASPQGQKYEQYF
>TRBJ2-7|TRBV2|once|-
TGTGCCAGCAGTTCACCTCAAGACCCCTACGAGCAGTACTTC
CASSSPQDPYEQYF
>TRBJ2-3|TRBV2|-|TRBD1
TGTGCCAGCAGTACCGGACAGGGGGAAGATACGCAGTATTTT
CASSTGQGEDTQYF
>TRBJ2-5|TRBV5-1|once|-
TGCGCCAGCCAGGCCCCTCCGCCGCGACAAGAGACCCAGTACTTC
CASQAPPPRQETQYF
>TRBJ2-1|TRBV29-1|-|TRBD2
TGCAGCGTTGAAGATCGTGGGAGGGCCCTCGGGCGGGAGCAGTTCTTC
CSVEDRGRALGREQFF
>TRBJ2-2|TRBV19|-|-
TGTGCCAGTAGTAAGATCCCCGGACAGTCCAACACCGGGGAGCTGTTTTTT
CASSKIPGQSNTGELFF
>TRBJ1-5|TRBV27|-|TRBD1
TGTGCCAGCAGATCAACACAGGGGTCCAATCAGCCCCAGCATTTT
CASRSTQGSNQPQHF
>TRBJ2-7|TRBV10-1|-|-
TGCGCCAGCAGTGAGTCAACGGGGCGGGACGAGCAGTACTTC
CASSESTGRDEQYF
>TRBJ1-2|TRBV6-1|medium-sized|-
TGTGCCAGCAGTGGCCGGACGGTCCTCTTC
CASSGRTVLF
>TRBJ1-1|TRBV5-1|-|-
TGCGCCAGCAGCTTGGGGGCCACTGAAGCTTTCTTT
CASSLGATEAFF
>TRBJ2-3|TRBV12-5|once|-
TGTGCTAGTGGTTTCCAGCTCCGCACAGATACGCAGTATTTT
CASGFQLRTDTQYF
>TRBJ1-5|TRBV5-8|-|-
TGTGCCAGCGGGGGGCCATGGGAATATCAGCCCCAGCATTTT
CASGGPWEYQPQHF
>TRBJ1-5|TRBV6-6|medium-sized|-
TGTGCCAGCAACACGGAGCCCCAGCATTTT
CASNTEPQHF
>TRBJ1-1|TRBV5-4|-|-
TGTGCCAGCAGGCCTCCGTTAGGCGAGAACACTGAAGCTTTCTTT
CASRPPLGENTEAFF
>TRBJ2-2|TRBV9|-|-
TGTGCCAGCAGCCCCCAGGAGGGGGCGAACACCGGGGAGCTGTTTTTT
CASSPQEGANTGELFF
>TRBJ2-4|TRBV4-3|-|-
TGCGCCAGCAGCCAAGATGTTAGCCCTTCCCCAAACATTCAGTACTTC
CASSQDVSPSPNIQYF
>TRBJ2-2|TRBV5-4|-|TRBD2
TGTGCCAGCAGCCCGGCTCTAGCGGGAGGGCCGGGTTGGACCGGGGAGCTGTTTTTT
CASSPALAGGPGWTGELFF
>TRBJ1-2|TRBV5-8|medium-sized|TRBD1
TGTGCCAGCAGCCGCTATGACAGGGCTTTTGGCTACACCTTC
CASSRYDRAFGYTF
>TRBJ1-2|TRBV5-4|-|-
TGTGCCAGCAGCTTTAGGGGCAGGGGAAACTTTGGCTACACCTTC
CASSFRGRGNFGYTF
>TRBJ2-1|TRBV11-2|-|TRBD1
TGTGCCAGCAGCTTAGGGCGGACAGGGGGCTATGAGCAGTTCTTC
CASSLGRTGGYEQFF
>TRBJ2-7|TRBV11-1|-|-
TGTGCCAGCAGCCCGGCTCCCCCTTGGGGCGAGCAGTACTTC
CASSPAPPWGEQYF
>TRBJ1-1|TRBV6-5|-|-
TGTGCCAGCAGTTCTCTTCGGGGCACTGAAGCTTTCTTT
CASSSLRGTEAFF
>TRBJ1-1|TRBV6-5|-|-
TGTGCCAGCATCAGCGGATCTGCTTTCTTT
CASISGSAFF
>TRBJ2-5|TRBV15|few|TRBD1
TGTGCCACCAGCAGAGATATCGGGACAGGACTCCAAGAGACCCAGTACTTC
CATSRDIGTGLQETQYF
>TRBJ1-1|TRBV5-1|few|-
TGCGCCAGCAGCTTGTTTGGGGGTGTGGGAAACACTGAAGCTTTCTTT
CASSLFGGVGNTEAFF
>TRBJ2-7|TRBV11-2|-|-
TGTGCCAGCAGCCAGGGGAACTACGAGCAGTACTTC
CASSQGNYEQYF
>TRBJ1-5|TRBV4-1|-|-
TGCGCCAGCAGCCAAGCGATGGGGCAGCCCCAGCATTTT
CASSQAMGQPQHF
>TRBJ2-7|TRBV14|few|-
TGTGCCAGCAGCTCCAGCTCCTACGAGCAGTACTTC
CASSSSSYEQYF
>TRBJ1-5|TRBV30|-|-
TGTGCCTGGAGTGTATTACAAAGCAATCAGCCCCAGCATTTT
CAWSVLQSNQPQHF
>TRBJ2-7|TRBV2|-|-
TGTGCCAGCAGGTCGAGGGACAACTCCTACGAGCAGTACTTC
CASRSRDNSYEQYF
>TRBJ2-7|TRBV6-1|-|-
TGTGCCAGCAGATCACGGGTAAGCTCCTACGAGCAGTACTTC
CASRSRVSSYEQYF
>TRBJ1-1|TRBV7-2|-|TRBD1
TGTGCCAGCAGCTCGGAGGGGACAGGGGGCTGGAACACTGAAGCTTTCTTT
CASSSEGTGGWNTEAFF
>TRBJ1-1|TRBV7-2|-|-
TGTGCCAGCAGCACTCGGGGGGGCACTGAAGCTTTCTTT
CASSTRGGTEAFF
>TRBJ1-1|TRBV14|-|TRBD1
TGTGCCAGCAGCCAAGAACGACAGGGGAGGGGAGGGATGAACACTGAAGCTTTCTTT
CASSQERQGRGGMNTEAFF
>TRBJ1-3|TRBV28|-|-
TGTGCCAGCAGTTTATCGCCGCGGGGGTACACCATATATTTT
CASSLSPRGYTIYF
>TRBJ2-3|TRBV7-9|-|-
TGTGCCAGCAGCTCAGGGAGGACAGATACGCAGTATTTT
CASSSGRTDTQYF
>TRBJ2-7|TRBV7-6|-|-
TGTGCCAGCACTAAGGGTGTGGCCTCAAACGGCGACGAGCAGTACTTC
CASTKGVASNGDEQYF
>TRBJ1-2|TRBV19|few|-
TGTGCCAGTAGTATCTCCGGAGTCGACTATGGCTACACCTTC
CASSISGVDYGYTF
>TRBJ2-3|TRBV4-1|-|-
TGCGCCAGCAGCCAAGTCGGTACAGCCCCAGATACGCAGTATTTT
CASSQVGTAPDTQYF
>TRBJ2-3|TRBV7-9|-|-
TGTGCCAGCAGCTTAGTCTCAAGCGGACCCACAGATACGCAGTATTTT
CASSLVSSGPTDTQYF
>TRBJ2-1|TRBV25-1|once|TRBD2
TGTGCCAGCAGTGATTTGCGGGGGGCGGGTGAGCAGTTCTTC
CASSDLRGAGEQFF
>TRBJ1-5|TRBV7-3|-|TRBD1
TGTGCCAGCAGCCCGACAGGGCCTGGGCAGCCCCAGCATTTT
CASSPTGPGQPQHF
>TRBJ2-5|TRBV5-1|-|TRBD1
TGCGCCAGCAGCTTTATCCAGGGGGATTCGGAGACCCAGTACTTC
CASSFIQGDSETQYF
>TRBJ2-3|TRBV7-9|-|TRBD1
TGTGCCAGCAGCTTCGGACAGGGGGATTTGAGGGAGGAGATCCTTACGCAGTATTTT
CASSFGQGDLREEILTQYF
>TRBJ1-1|TRBV5-1|few|-
TGCGCCAGCAGCTTAGAAGGGACGGCCACTGAAGCTTTCTTT
CASSLEGTATEAFF
>TRBJ2-5|TRBV7-2|few|-
TGTGCCAGCAGCTTAGCGAACACGCAAGAGACCCAGTACTTC
CASSLANTQETQYF